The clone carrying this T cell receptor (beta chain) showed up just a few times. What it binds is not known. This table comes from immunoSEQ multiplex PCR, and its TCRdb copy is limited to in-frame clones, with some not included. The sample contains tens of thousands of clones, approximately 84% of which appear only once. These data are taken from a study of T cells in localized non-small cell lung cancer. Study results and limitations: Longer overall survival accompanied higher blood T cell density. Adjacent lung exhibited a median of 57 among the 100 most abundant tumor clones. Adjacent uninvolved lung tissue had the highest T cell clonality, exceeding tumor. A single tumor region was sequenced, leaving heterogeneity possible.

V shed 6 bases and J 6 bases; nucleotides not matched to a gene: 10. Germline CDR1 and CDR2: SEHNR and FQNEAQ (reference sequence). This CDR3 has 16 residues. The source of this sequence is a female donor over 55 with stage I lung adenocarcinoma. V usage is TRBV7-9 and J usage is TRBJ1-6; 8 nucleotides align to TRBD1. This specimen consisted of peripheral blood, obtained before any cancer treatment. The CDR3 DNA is TGTGCCAGCAGACCCGGACAGGGAGGAGGTAATTCACCCCTCCACTTT. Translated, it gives CASRPGQGGGNSPLHF.